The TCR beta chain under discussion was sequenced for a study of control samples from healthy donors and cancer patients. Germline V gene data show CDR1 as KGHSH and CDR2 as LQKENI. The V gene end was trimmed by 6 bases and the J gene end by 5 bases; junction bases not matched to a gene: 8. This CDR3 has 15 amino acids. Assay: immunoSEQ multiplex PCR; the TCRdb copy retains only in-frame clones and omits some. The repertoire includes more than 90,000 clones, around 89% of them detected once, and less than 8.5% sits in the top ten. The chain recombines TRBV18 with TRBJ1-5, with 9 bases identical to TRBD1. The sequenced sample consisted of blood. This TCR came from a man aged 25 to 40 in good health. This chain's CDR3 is CASSSGDRDYQPQHF. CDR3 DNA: TGTGCCAGCTCTTCCGGGGACAGGGATTATCAGCCCCAGCATTTT.